This entry lists 19 T cell receptor beta chains sequenced from one sample in a study of sequential checkpoint blockade in melanoma. The protocol was immunoSEQ multiplex PCR, while the TCRdb copy is restricted to in-frame clones and leaves out a portion. There are 25,000 to 35,000 clones in the sample; about 88% occur only once, and 14% lies in the top ten. Indicated treatment: randomized to nivolumab then ipilimumab (arm A) or the reverse (arm B). Sequenced here: CD8+ T cells sorted from blood (inferred from file names), sampled from a patient given nivolumab and ipilimumab in sequence. Receptor source: a human donor with melanoma.

In this sample, this clone turned up once. V is TRBV28 and J is TRBJ2-5; TRBD2 agrees at 9 bases. The CDR3 loop spans 16 amino acids. The ends lost 3 bases at V and 5 bases at J; junction bases unmatched: 10. The germline gives CDR1 MDHEN, CDR2 SYDVKM. CDR3 loop: CASSFWSGRLGETQYF. The CDR3 DNA reads TGTGCCAGCAGTTTCTGGAGCGGGAGGTTAGGTGAGACCCAGTACTTC.

The sample holds a few counts of this clone. CDR3 amino acids: CASSFQGHNEKLFF. The DNA for the CDR3 is TGTGCCAGCAGCTTTCAGGGCCATAATGAAAAACTGTTTTTT. V gene TRBV5-8 combines with J gene TRBJ1-4; TRBD1 might be the D (5 bases). This CDR3 has 14 amino acids. The V end lost 2 bases, the J end lost 4 bases, and 9 bases lay between the germline ends. Per germline, CDR1 SGHTS and CDR2 YDEGEE.

The rearrangement uses TRBV4-1 and TRBJ2-2, with 8 positions matching TRBD1. This CDR3 region has 16 residues. Losses at the gene ends were 4 bases for V and 5 bases for J; bases not matched to a gene: 9. The germline V gene encodes CDR1 MGHRA and CDR2 YSYEKL. CDR3 in amino acids: CASSPQGAGVTGELFF. In DNA, the CDR3 is TGCGCCAGCAGCCCCCAGGGGGCAGGGGTTACCGGGGAGCTGTTTTTT.

The CDR3 DNA reads as TGTGCCAGCAGCGTAGTGGCTAGCGGCCACTCCTACGAGCAGTACTTC. This translates into CASSVVASGHSYEQYF. The chain carries TRBV9 and TRBJ2-7; 7 nucleotides line up with TRBD2. The germline gives CDR1 SGDLS, CDR2 YYNGEE. V lost 0 bases, J lost 0 bases, and 6 bases stayed unmatched. The CDR3 totals 16 residues.

The chain employs TRBV19 and TRBJ1-1, with D possibly TRBD1 on 5 matching bases. Looked up from germline, CDR1 is LNHDA and CDR2 is SQIVND (reference sequence). CDR3 length equals 17 residues. Trimming cost V 5 bases and J 0 bases, with 19 bases left between them. The CDR3 sequence is CASSLFILDTLNTEAFF. CDR3 DNA sequence: TGTGCCAGTAGTCTCTTTATCTTGGACACCCTGAACACTGAAGCTTTCTTT.

The chain recombines TRBV7-2 with TRBJ2-3; 12 bases are shared with TRBD2. There are 19 residues in the CDR3. V lost 1 base, J lost 3 bases, and 11 bases stayed unmatched. Germline V gene data show CDR1 as SGHTA and CDR2 as FQGNSA. This CDR3 is CASSLESLAGGPVTDTQYF. The CDR3 nucleotides are TGTGCCAGCAGCTTAGAATCTCTAGCGGGAGGGCCAGTAACAGATACGCAGTATTTT.

This sequence joins TRBV19 and TRBJ1-2, with TRBD1 as a possible D gene (5 bases). The CDR3 is 15 amino acids. CDR1 and CDR2 from the germline V gene are LNHDA and SQIVND (reference sequence). The ends were cut back, 5 bases at V and 2 bases at J, with 15 bases in the middle. Here the CDR3 DNA reads TGTGCCAGTAGTCCCCCTACAGGTTGGAACTATGGCTACACCTTC. Translation: CASSPPTGWNYGYTF.

The table lists this clone with a few counts. This rearrangement joins TRBV19 to TRBJ1-3, with TRBD1 identical over 9 bases. Germline assignment: CDR1 LNHDA and CDR2 SQIVND (reference sequence). Trimming cost V 8 bases and J 0 bases; bases outside gene matches: 5. The CDR3 sequence is 15 residues long. CDR3 in DNA: TGTGCCAGTGGACAGGGGACGGCCTCTGGAAACACCATATATTTT. Translating gives CASGQGTASGNTIYF.

The rearrangement links TRBV27 to TRBJ1-6; 10 bases are a match to TRBD1. The CDR3 covers 15 residues. V shed 5 bases and J 9 bases; nucleotides not matched to a gene: 7. Germline V gene sequence: CDR1 MNHEY, CDR2 SMNVEV (reference sequence). CDR3: CASSPRQGALSPLHF. CDR3 nucleotide sequence: TGTGCCAGCAGTCCTAGACAGGGGGCCCTTTCACCCCTCCACTTT.

This clone has more than one count but fewer than ten. This chain links TRBV6-6 with TRBJ2-7; 12 bases line up with TRBD2. This CDR3 is 15 amino acids long. The germline V gene has CDR1 MNHNY and CDR2 SVGAGI (reference sequence). Germline trimming cut 5 bases from V and 3 bases from J; bases unmatched to any gene: 5. The CDR3 region has the DNA TGTGCCAGCAGTCTAGCGGGAGGGCCGGTCTACGAGCAGTACTTC. Translation gives CASSLAGGPVYEQYF.

This chain joins TRBV28 and TRBJ1-2, with 7 positions matching TRBD1. The V gene end was trimmed by 5 bases and the J gene end by 5 bases; junction bases not matched to a gene: 8. Germline V gene lookup returns CDR1 MDHEN and CDR2 SYDVKM. This CDR3 is built from 14 residues. The CDR3 nucleotides are TGTGCCAGCAGTCCCGAACAGGGGAAATATGGCTACACCTTC. This translates into CASSPEQGKYGYTF.

The chain is built from TRBV4-2 and TRBJ2-7, with 12 nucleotides matching TRBD2. J was trimmed by 3 bases and V by 1 base; bases with no gene match: 7. This CDR3 has 17 amino acids. Looked up from germline, CDR1 is LGHNA and CDR2 is YNFKEQ. In nucleotides, the CDR3 is TGTGCCAGCAGCCAAGGGCTAGCGGGAGGGCCCATCTACGAGCAGTACTTC. Translating it yields CASSQGLAGGPIYEQYF.

The genes are TRBV15 and TRBJ1-1; D uncertain. This CDR3 spans 13 amino acids. The germline V gene has CDR1 LNHNV and CDR2 YYDKDF (reference sequence). The ends were cut back, 6 bases at V and 0 bases at J, with 8 bases in the middle. In DNA, the CDR3 is TGTGCCACCAGTGCGGGGATGAACACTGAAGCTTTCTTT. It is translated as CATSAGMNTEAFF.

In its sample, this clone was seen a few times. This chain links TRBV19 with TRBJ2-7; 9 nucleotides match TRBD1. V gave up 5 bases and J gave up 1 base; unmatched junction bases: 6. The germline V gene has CDR1 LNHDA and CDR2 SQIVND (reference sequence). The CDR3 runs 15 residues. In nucleotides, the CDR3 is TGTGCCAGTAGTGAAACCGGGACAGGGTCCTACGAGCAGTACGTC. Protein product: CASSETGTGSYEQYV.

V and J are TRBV9 and TRBJ1-4, with TRBD1 identical over 8 bases. The CDR3 spans 15 residues. Germline values: CDR1 SGDLS, CDR2 YYNGEE. V lost 2 bases and J lost 6; bases outside the gene matches: 6. CDR3 region: CASSVGQGGDEKLFF. As DNA, the CDR3 is TGTGCCAGCAGCGTCGGACAGGGAGGGGATGAAAAACTGTTTTTT.

This clone was detected only once. The J gene is TRBJ1-1, the V gene TRBV2; D gene ambiguous. The CDR3 is made up of 11 amino acids. Germline CDR1 reads SNHLY; CDR2 reads FYNNEI. V was cut by 9 bases and J by 2 bases, with 7 bases left in between. CDR3 DNA: TGTGCCAGTCCGGGAAACACTGAAGCTTTCTTT. Its protein product is CASPGNTEAFF.

The V gene is TRBV6-5, the J gene TRBJ2-3; TRBD1 matches at 8 bases. Germline V gives CDR1 MNHEY, CDR2 SVGAGI. V dropped 5 bases and J dropped 0; count of bases not matched to a gene: 4. The CDR3 is 15 amino acids. The DNA for the CDR3 is TGTGCCAGCAGTCCGGGACAGGTGAGCACAGATACGCAGTATTTT. Its translation: CASSPGQVSTDTQYF.

The V and J genes are TRBV11-2 and TRBJ2-3, with TRBD2 matching 7 bases. The germline V gene has CDR1 SGHAT and CDR2 FQNNGV. This CDR3 is 16 amino acids long. J lost 2 bases, V lost 2 bases, and 7 bases had no gene match. This CDR3 reads CASSLRPAGFTDTQYF. The CDR3 DNA is TGTGCCAGCAGCTTAAGGCCAGCGGGGTTCACAGATACGCAGTATTTT.

V gene TRBV19 combines with J gene TRBJ2-1; 12 bases are a match to TRBD2. V was pared by 5 bases and J by 3 bases, with 11 bases of the junction left unmatched. CDR1 LNHDA and CDR2 SQIVND come from the germline V gene (reference sequence). CDR3 size: 18 residues. The CDR3 spells CASSPRDRLAGDYNEQFF. CDR3 sequence (DNA): TGTGCCAGTAGTCCCCGAGACCGACTAGCGGGGGACTACAATGAGCAGTTCTTC.